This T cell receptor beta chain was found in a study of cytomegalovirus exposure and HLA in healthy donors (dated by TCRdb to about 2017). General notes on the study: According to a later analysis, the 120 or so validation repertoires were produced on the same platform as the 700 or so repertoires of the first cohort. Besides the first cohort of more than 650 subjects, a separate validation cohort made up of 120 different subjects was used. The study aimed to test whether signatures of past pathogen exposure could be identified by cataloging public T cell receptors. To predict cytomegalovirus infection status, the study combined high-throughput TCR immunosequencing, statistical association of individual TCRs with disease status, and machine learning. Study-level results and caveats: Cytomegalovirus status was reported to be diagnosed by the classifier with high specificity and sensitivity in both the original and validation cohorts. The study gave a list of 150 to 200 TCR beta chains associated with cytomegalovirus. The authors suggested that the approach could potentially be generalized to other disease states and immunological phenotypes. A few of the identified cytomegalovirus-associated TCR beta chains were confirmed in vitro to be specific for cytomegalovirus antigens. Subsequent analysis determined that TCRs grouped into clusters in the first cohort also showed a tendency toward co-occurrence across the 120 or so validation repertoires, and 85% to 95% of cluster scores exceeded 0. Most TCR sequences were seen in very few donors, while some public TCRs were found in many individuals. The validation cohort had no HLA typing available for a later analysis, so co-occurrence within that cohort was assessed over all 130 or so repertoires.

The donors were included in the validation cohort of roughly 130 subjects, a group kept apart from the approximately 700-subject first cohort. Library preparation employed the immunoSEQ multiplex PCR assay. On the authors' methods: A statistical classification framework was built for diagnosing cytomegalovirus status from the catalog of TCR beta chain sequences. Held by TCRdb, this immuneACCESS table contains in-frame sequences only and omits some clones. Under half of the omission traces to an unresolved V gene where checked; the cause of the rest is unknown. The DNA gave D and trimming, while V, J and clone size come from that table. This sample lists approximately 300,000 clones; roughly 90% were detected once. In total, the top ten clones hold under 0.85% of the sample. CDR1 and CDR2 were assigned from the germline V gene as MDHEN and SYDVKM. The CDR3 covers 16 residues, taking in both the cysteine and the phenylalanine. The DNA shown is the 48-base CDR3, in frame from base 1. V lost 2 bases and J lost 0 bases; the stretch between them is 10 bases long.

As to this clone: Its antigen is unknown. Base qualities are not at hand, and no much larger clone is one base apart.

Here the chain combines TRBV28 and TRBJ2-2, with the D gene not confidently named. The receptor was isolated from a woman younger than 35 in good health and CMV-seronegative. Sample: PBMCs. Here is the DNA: TGTGCCAGCAGTTTAGTTCACAGCTCGAACACCGGGGAGCTGTTTTTT. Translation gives CASSLVHSSNTGELFF. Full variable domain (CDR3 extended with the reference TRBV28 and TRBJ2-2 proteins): DVKVTQSSRYLVKRTGEKVFLECVQDMDHENMFWYRQDPGLGLRLIYFSYDVKMKEKGDIPEGYSVSREKKERFSLILESASTNQTSMYLCASSLVHSSNTGELFFGEGSRLTVL.